The clone carrying this T cell receptor (beta chain) has ten or more counts. Its antigen is as yet unknown. V was pared by 1 base and J by 1 base, with 7 bases between. Germline assignment: CDR1 SGHTA and CDR2 FQGNSA. The CDR3 runs 14 residues. MiXCR, applied by TCRdb to the 5' RACE reads, yields one record per CDR3 protein. The sample yields 150,000 or so distinct CDR3 sequences, roughly 6.7% seen once. This entry belongs to a study of T cells after yellow fever vaccination. Whole-study results and caveats: Weaker overall, the secondary response nonetheless peaked faster (day 5 versus 15).

Here the sequenced sample was CD4+ T cells sorted from PBMCs, taken 10 days after the yellow fever booster vaccination. The sequence was obtained from a young man who received the YFV17D yellow fever vaccine. The J gene is TRBJ2-5, the V gene TRBV7-2; D is unclear. CDR3 bases: TGTGCCAGCAGCTTAGAAACCCGCCAAGAGACCCAGTACTTC. Protein product: CASSLETRQETQYF.